The rows below give T cell receptor beta chains drawn from one sample of a study of T-cell memory formation after mild COVID-19. TCRdb passed the 5' RACE reads through MiXCR, listing each CDR3 protein once. The sample carries roughly 150,000 distinct CDR3 sequences, roughly 15% recorded once. Sequenced input: PBMCs or a T cell subset sorted from them (not recorded which). All receptors derive from an adult woman who had mild COVID-19 (a few samples of this study predate the infection). Cell type and time point are not known. Each CDR3 is given with its conserved first and last residue. D genes are given only for firm matches. The size entry is marked missing in some rows and otherwise reads once, few, many or a size class.

>TRBJ1-1|TRBV19|-|15|-
TGTGCCAGTAGTATCTTGAACAAGATCAACACTGAAGCTTTCTTT
CASSILNKINTEAFF
>TRBJ1-1|TRBV5-1|TRBD1|15|few
TGCGCCAGCAGCTCCAGGGAGGGGGCTAGGACTGAAGCTTTCTTT
CASSSREGARTEAFF
>TRBJ2-2|TRBV12-3/TRBV12-4|-|13|few
TGTGCCAGCAGTTCCAATCCACTCGGGGAGCTGTTTTTT
CASSSNPLGELFF
>TRBJ2-1|TRBV9|TRBD1|15|-
TGTGCCAGCAGCGTAGCCGGGACAGGGCATAATGAGCAGTTCTTC
CASSVAGTGHNEQFF
>TRBJ1-1|TRBV6-5|TRBD1|15|-
TGTGCCAGCAGCATAGGGGGCATCTGGGTCACTGAAGCTTTCTTT
CASSIGGIWVTEAFF
>TRBJ2-7|TRBV12-3/TRBV12-4|-|16|once
TGTGCCAGCAGTTCCCACTCTCGGGACCGATCCTACGAGCAGTACTTC
CASSSHSRDRSYEQYF
>TRBJ2-1|TRBV13|-|16|few
TGTGCCAGCAGCCTCCGGCGAGGGGAGTTCTACAATGAGCAGTTCTTC
CASSLRRGEFYNEQFF
>TRBJ2-5|TRBV12-3/TRBV12-4|TRBD2|15|-
TGTGCCAGCAGTTTTGGGACTAGGTCAAAAGAGACCCAGTACTTC
CASSFGTRSKETQYF
>TRBJ1-2|TRBV10-3|-|16|-
TGTGCCATCAGTGAGTCGAGCGGGGGAAGCCACTATGGCTACACCTTC
CAISESSGGSHYGYTF
>TRBJ2-6|TRBV25-1|TRBD1|16|few
TGTGCCAGCACGGGACAGGGTATCTCTGGGGCCAACGTCCTGACTTTC
CASTGQGISGANVLTF
>TRBJ2-3|TRBV6-5|-|16|many
TGTGCCAGCAGTTCCGACGGTGGGGGGATCACAGATACGCAGTATTTT
CASSSDGGGITDTQYF
>TRBJ1-1|TRBV7-3|-|15|few
TGTGCCAGCAGTTCCGGGGGGACCAGGGACACTGAAGCTTTCTTT
CASSSGGTRDTEAFF
>TRBJ2-7|TRBV6-5|TRBD2|14|few
TGTGCCAGCAGATGGGCGGGAGGCTCCTACGAGCAGTACTTC
CASRWAGGSYEQYF
>TRBJ1-1|TRBV7-3|-|15|few
TGTGCCAGCAGCTTACAGGGCCCGCGGAGCACTGAAGCTTTCTTT
CASSLQGPRSTEAFF
>TRBJ2-4|TRBV30|-|12|few
TGTGCCTGGAGTGTAGAGGGACAAATTCAGTACTTC
CAWSVEGQIQYF
>TRBJ2-1|TRBV5-1|-|13|few
TGCGCCAGCGGACTACTAGGCCCAAATGAGCAGTTCTTC
CASGLLGPNEQFF
>TRBJ2-2|TRBV12-3/TRBV12-4|-|14|-
TGTGCCAGCACCCCCAACGGGCGAACCGGGGAGCTGTTTTTT
CASTPNGRTGELFF
>TRBJ2-7|TRBV5-1|TRBD1|15|-
TGCGCCAGCAGCCCAGGGACAGTCGAATCCTACGAGCAGTACTTC
CASSPGTVESYEQYF
>TRBJ1-1|TRBV7-3|TRBD1|14|few
TGTGCCAGCAGCCGGATCCCAGGGGGCACTGAAGCTTTCTTT
CASSRIPGGTEAFF